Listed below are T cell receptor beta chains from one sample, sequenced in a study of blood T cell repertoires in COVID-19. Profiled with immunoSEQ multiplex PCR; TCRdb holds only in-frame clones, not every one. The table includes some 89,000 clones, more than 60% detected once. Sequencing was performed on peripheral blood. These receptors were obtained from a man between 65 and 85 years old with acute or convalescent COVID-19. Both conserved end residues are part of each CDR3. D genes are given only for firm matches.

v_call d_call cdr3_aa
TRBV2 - CASTFDRLGEAFF
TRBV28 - CASTIGWARGYEQYF
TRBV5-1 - CASKEGEITQETQYF
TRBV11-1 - CASSWGNGELFF
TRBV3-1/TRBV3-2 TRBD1 CASSQLDREQYF
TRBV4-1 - CASSPRTMIDEQFF
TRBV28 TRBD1 CASSLAGQTTNEKLFF
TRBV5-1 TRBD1 CASTGQSARGNIQYF
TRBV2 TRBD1 CASSETGTGSNGYTF
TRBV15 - CATSRGQLGSNQPQHF
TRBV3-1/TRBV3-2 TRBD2 CASSQDALAGGKETQYF
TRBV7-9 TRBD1 CASSLDRDWGQPQHF
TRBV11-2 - CASSEVLKSLSEQYF
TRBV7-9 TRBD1 CASSLGTGGDTEAFF
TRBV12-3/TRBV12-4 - CASSLTANYGYTF
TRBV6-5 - CASSYGGTEAFF
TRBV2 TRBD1 CASSDAGTATDTQYF
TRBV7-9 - CASSLAMGHSSTDTQYF
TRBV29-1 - CSAGEGTGYGYTF
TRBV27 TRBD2 CASSLLAGTGDTQYF
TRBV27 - CASSPMGGPGANVLTF
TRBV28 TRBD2 CASSLWGTSSGDTQYF
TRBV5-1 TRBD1 CASSLTGQGRSGNTIYF
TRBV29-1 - CSVLEGPGNTEAFF
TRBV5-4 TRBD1 CASSDGTVPGNTIYF
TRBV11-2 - CASSWGGTQYF
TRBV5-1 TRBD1 CASSLDGTVYGYTF
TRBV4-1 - CASSQEQGVSNQPQHF